The rows below give T cell receptor beta chains drawn from one sample of a study of technical replicates of blood from several donors. The data were produced by immunoSEQ multiplex PCR, yet TCRdb's version contains in-frame clones alone and is incomplete. The table has roughly 79,000 clones, nearly 96% seen once; the top ten hold approximately 0.39%. Sequencing used T cells isolated from PBMCs. All receptors derive from a human donor in good health. CDR3s include the opening cysteine and the closing phenylalanine or tryptophan. Each record gives: V gene, J gene, D gene, clone size, CDR3 protein, CDR3 DNA. A D gene is named only where the DNA matches it firmly. Clone size is not always given. Where it is, it says once, few, many or a class for expanded clones.

>TRBV7-7|TRBJ2-3|.|.
CASSLAGTPDTQYF
TGTGCCAGCAGCTTAGCGGGGACTCCAGATACGCAGTATTTT
>TRBV25-1|TRBJ1-1|.|once
CATSDRQGPGTEAFF
TGTGCCACCAGTGATAGGCAGGGGCCGGGCACTGAAGCTTTCTTT
>TRBV29-1|TRBJ2-7|.|.
CSVSSSEQYF
TGCAGCGTTTCTTCCTCCGAGCAGTACTTC
>TRBV6-5|TRBJ2-2|.|.
CASSGIRELFF
TGTGCCAGCTCAGGAATCCGGGAGCTGTTTTTT
>TRBV27|TRBJ1-4|.|.
CASSFRGLTTNEKLFF
TGTGCCAGCAGTTTTAGGGGCCTAACAACTAATGAAAAACTGTTTTTT
>TRBV7-3|TRBJ2-2|TRBD2|.
CASSLRLAGSTGELFF
TGTGCCAGCAGCTTAAGACTAGCGGGAAGCACCGGGGAGCTGTTTTTT
>TRBV13|TRBJ2-3|.|.
CASSLFAGPTDTQYF
TGTGCCAGCAGCTTATTCGCGGGCCCCACAGATACGCAGTATTTT
>TRBV10-3|TRBJ2-6|TRBD1|.
CAITPGQGSSGANVLTF
TGTGCCATCACCCCGGGACAGGGAAGCTCTGGGGCCAACGTCCTGACTTTC
>TRBV29-1|TRBJ2-7|.|.
CSVDDGGRSYEQYF
TGCAGCGTCGACGATGGCGGGCGCTCCTACGAGCAGTACTTC
>TRBV30|TRBJ2-7|TRBD1|.
CAWSGTGPYEQYF
TGTGCCTGGAGTGGGACAGGCCCCTACGAGCAGTACTTC
>TRBV4-1|TRBJ2-7|.|.
CASSQAALPSYEQYF
TGCGCCAGCAGCCAAGCCGCGCTGCCTTCCTACGAGCAGTACTTC
>TRBV21-1|TRBJ1-2|.|once
CASSKAREGGYTF
TGTGCCAGCAGCAAGGCTCGGGAGGGTGGCTACACCTTC
>TRBV6-6|TRBJ1-2|TRBD1|.
CASASGTGGEGYTF
TGTGCCAGCGCCTCCGGGACAGGGGGGGAAGGCTACACCTTC
>TRBV4-2|TRBJ1-1|TRBD1|.
CASSKQGDTEAFF
TGTGCCAGCAGCAAACAGGGGGACACTGAAGCTTTCTTT
>TRBV19|TRBJ2-1|TRBD2|.
CASSIRTSGKYNEQFF
TGTGCCAGTAGTATCAGGACTAGCGGGAAGTACAATGAGCAGTTCTTC
>TRBV5-5|TRBJ2-1|TRBD2|.
CAGGDVLSSYNEQFF
TGTGCCGGGGGGGATGTGTTAAGCTCCTACAATGAGCAGTTCTTC
>TRBV29-1|TRBJ1-5|.|few
CSVQGSNQPQHF
TGCAGCGTTCAGGGAAGCAATCAGCCCCAGCATTTT
>TRBV5-6|TRBJ1-5|TRBD1|.
CASSLGRTGGAGNQPQHF
TGTGCCAGCAGCTTGGGTAGGACAGGGGGCGCCGGCAATCAGCCCCAGCATTTT
>TRBV11-2|TRBJ2-1|TRBD2|.
CASSSLGLAGNEQFF
TGTGCCAGCAGCTCGCTCGGACTAGCGGGAAATGAGCAGTTCTTC
>TRBV7-9|TRBJ2-7|TRBD1|.
CASSTRQGKCYEQYF
TGTGCCAGCAGCACTAGACAGGGCAAGTGCTACGAGCAGTACTTC
>TRBV6-5|TRBJ2-1|.|.
CASSTPGGWEQFF
TGTGCCAGCAGCACTCCCGGCGGTTGGGAGCAGTTCTTC
>TRBV18|TRBJ2-7|.|.
CASSTTGLSYEQYF
TGTGCCAGCTCAACGACAGGCTTATCCTACGAGCAGTACTTC
>TRBV15|TRBJ2-7|TRBD2|once
CATSWGGREGLNVQYF
TGTGCCACCAGCTGGGGAGGGCGGGAGGGCCTAAATGTGCAGTACTTC
>TRBV6-5|TRBJ1-3|.|.
CASSYSREPGNTIYF
TGTGCCAGCAGTTACTCCCGGGAGCCGGGAAACACCATATATTTT
>TRBV15|TRBJ2-7|.|.
CATSRRSGGEQYF
TGTGCCACCAGCAGAAGGAGCGGAGGCGAGCAGTACTTC
>TRBV6-5|TRBJ1-3|.|.
CASTGSGNTIYF
TGTGCCAGCACAGGCTCTGGAAACACCATATATTTT
>TRBV19|TRBJ2-3|TRBD2|.
CASSLTSGLTDTQYF
TGTGCCAGTAGTCTTACTAGCGGACTCACAGATACGCAGTATTTT
>TRBV9|TRBJ1-2|.|.
CASSDGVGGDLYGYTF
TGTGCCAGCAGCGACGGGGTAGGAGGCGACCTCTATGGCTACACCTTC
>TRBV29-1|TRBJ1-1|TRBD1|.
CSVDRQGHTEAFF
TGCAGCGTTGATCGACAGGGACACACTGAAGCTTTCTTT
>TRBV5-1|TRBJ2-3|TRBD1|.
CASSSTGTGGRDTQYF
TGCGCCAGCAGCTCAACCGGGACAGGGGGCAGAGATACGCAGTATTTT
>TRBV7-9|TRBJ1-2|TRBD1|.
CASSLDRGPYGYTF
TGTGCCAGCAGCTTGGACAGGGGGCCGTATGGCTACACCTTC
>TRBV6-5|TRBJ1-1|TRBD1|few
CASSSGTGSSTFF
TGTGCCAGCAGCAGTGGGACAGGGTCTTCAACTTTCTTT
>TRBV29-1|TRBJ1-2|TRBD1|.
CSAALGQGRGYTF
TGCAGCGCAGCTCTCGGACAGGGTCGGGGCTACACCTTC
>TRBV7-3|TRBJ2-5|.|.
CASSLENQETQYF
TGTGCCAGCAGCTTGGAGAACCAAGAGACCCAGTACTTC
>TRBV6-5|TRBJ1-5|.|.
CASSSQDSGPQHF
TGTGCCAGCAGTTCCCAGGACAGTGGTCCCCAGCATTTT
>TRBV9|TRBJ1-2|TRBD1|few
CASSPEERDRGLYGYTF
TGTGCCAGCAGCCCCGAAGAGAGGGACAGGGGGCTCTATGGCTACACCTTC
>TRBV4-1|TRBJ2-2|.|.
CASSHEQGANTGELFF
TGCGCCAGCAGCCATGAACAGGGAGCGAACACCGGGGAGCTGTTTTTT
>TRBV11-2|TRBJ2-5|.|.
CASSFSPLLVETQYF
TGTGCCAGCAGCTTCAGTCCGCTGTTGGTAGAGACCCAGTACTTC
>TRBV10-3|TRBJ2-7|.|.
CAISEFDGGSYEQYF
TGTGCCATCAGTGAGTTTGACGGCGGGTCCTACGAGCAGTACTTC
>TRBV11-2|TRBJ1-5|.|.
CASSPVGLQPQHF
TGTGCCAGCAGCCCCGTGGGACTGCAGCCCCAGCATTTT
>TRBV5-4|TRBJ1-2|TRBD1|.
CASSGTGTDINYGYTF
TGTGCCAGCAGCGGGACCGGGACAGACATTAACTATGGCTACACCTTC
>TRBV7-9|TRBJ1-1|.|.
CASSLVGQPGVFF
TGTGCCAGCAGCTTAGTCGGACAGCCCGGGGTTTTCTTT
>TRBV28|TRBJ1-2|.|.
CASGQGTNGYTF
TGTGCCAGCGGGCAGGGGACCAATGGCTACACCTTC
>TRBV19|TRBJ2-1|TRBD2|.
CASSMAGGINEQFF
TGTGCCAGTAGTATGGCGGGAGGGATCAATGAGCAGTTCTTC
>TRBV28|TRBJ2-7|TRBD2|.
CASSLSGLASYEQYF
TGTGCCAGCAGTTTATCGGGACTAGCGTCATACGAGCAGTACTTC
>TRBV19|TRBJ1-5|.|.
CASSIGAGTNQPQHF
TGTGCCAGTAGTATAGGGGCAGGGACTAATCAGCCCCAGCATTTT
>TRBV2|TRBJ1-1|.|.
CASSSWRRESTEAFF
TGTGCCAGCAGCTCCTGGAGGAGGGAGTCCACTGAAGCTTTCTTT